Listed below are T cell receptor beta chains from one sample, sequenced in a study of tumour-infiltrating T cells in Burkitt lymphoma. Using immunoSEQ multiplex PCR, the repertoire was profiled, and TCRdb retains in-frame clones only, with some absent. The table records several thousand clones, 14% to 15% of them present only once. Sequenced: tumor tissue. These receptors originate from a human donor with Burkitt lymphoma. CDR3s include the opening cysteine and the closing phenylalanine or tryptophan. The D gene is left open where the match is weak. Expanded clones get a size class; other rows say once, few or many, or leave the size out.

TRBJ1-5	medium-sized	TRBV11-2	NA	CASSLSQNQPQHF	TGTGCCAGCAGCTTAAGTCAGAATCAGCCCCAGCATTTT
TRBJ2-5	NA	TRBV7-7	TRBD1	CASSLGLGQGAPQETQYF	TGTGCTAGCAGCTTAGGCCTAGGACAGGGGGCTCCCCAAGAGACCCAGTACTTC
TRBJ2-7	NA	TRBV2	TRBD1	CASALGQGAIYEQYF	TGTGCCAGCGCCCTGGGACAGGGGGCTATCTACGAGCAGTACTTC
TRBJ1-1	few	TRBV6-5	NA	CASSPSGGTEAFF	TGTGCCAGCAGCCCCTCGGGGGGGACTGAAGCTTTCTTT
TRBJ1-1	few	TRBV7-9	NA	CASSRWGESSEAFF	TGTGCCAGCAGCCGATGGGGGGAGTCTTCTGAAGCTTTCTTT
TRBJ1-1	few	TRBV5-6	TRBD1	CASSYLTGGGTEAFF	TGTGCCAGCAGCTACTTGACAGGGGGTGGCACTGAAGCTTTCTTT
TRBJ2-3	NA	TRBV6-1	TRBD1	CASRKDRARTDTQYF	TGTGCCAGCAGGAAAGACAGGGCTCGCACAGATACGCAGTATTTT
TRBJ1-3	few	TRBV9	NA	CASSELSSGNTIYF	TGTGCCAGCAGCGAGCTCTCCTCTGGAAACACCATATATTTT
TRBJ1-1	few	TRBV27	TRBD1	CASSFGTGTPAFF	TGTGCCAGCAGTTTCGGGACAGGGACACCAGCTTTCTTT
TRBJ2-7	NA	TRBV7-2	NA	CASRPSGRYEQYF	TGTGCCAGCAGACCCAGCGGGCGCTACGAGCAGTACTTC
TRBJ2-5	NA	TRBV4-2	NA	CASSQDPGYQETQYF	TGTGCCAGCAGCCAAGATCCGGGATACCAAGAGACCCAGTACTTC
TRBJ1-2	NA	TRBV25-1	NA	CASSDRTDPFYGYTF	TGTGCCAGCAGTGATCGGACAGACCCGTTCTATGGCTACACCTTC
TRBJ1-5	NA	TRBV30	TRBD1	CAWRDRAANQPQHF	TGTGCCTGGCGAGACAGGGCTGCGAATCAGCCCCAGCATTTT
TRBJ2-1	few	TRBV5-1	NA	CASSLSFNEQFF	TGCGCCAGCAGCCTATCGTTCAATGAGCAGTTCTTC
TRBJ2-7	NA	TRBV27	TRBD2	CASSLLAGARF	TGTGCCAGCAGTTTACTAGCGGGAGCCCGCTTC
TRBJ1-4	NA	TRBV6-6	NA	CASIQRRDEKLFF	TGTGCCAGCATACAGCGGCGGGATGAAAAACTGTTTTTT
TRBJ2-2	NA	TRBV5-1	TRBD1	CASSLEDRDVTGELFF	TGCGCCAGCAGCTTGGAAGACAGGGATGTCACCGGGGAGCTGTTTTTT
TRBJ2-2	few	TRBV7-9	NA	CASSLAQGGTGELFF	TGTGCCAGCAGCTTAGCACAGGGTGGAACCGGGGAGCTGTTTTTT
TRBJ2-1	few	TRBV10-3	TRBD2	CALWNGGANEQFF	TGTGCCCTATGGAACGGGGGGGCAAATGAGCAGTTCTTC
TRBJ2-5	NA	TRBV27	NA	CASSIIAAQETQYF	TGTGCCAGCAGTATCATAGCGGCCCAAGAGACCCAGTACTTC
TRBJ1-5	NA	TRBV28	TRBD1	CASSLSFRDRVNQPQHF	TGTGCCAGCAGTTTAAGCTTCCGGGACAGGGTCAATCAGCCCCAGCATTTT
TRBJ1-6	few	TRBV30	NA	CAWSVSGVYSNSPLHF	TGTGCCTGGAGTGTATCGGGGGTCTACTCAAATTCACCCCTCCACTTT
TRBJ1-1	few	TRBV30	NA	CAWSVGRNTEAFF	TGTGCCTGGAGTGTAGGACGGAACACTGAAGCTTTCTTT
TRBJ2-1	NA	TRBV15	TRBD1	CATSRVQGGDEQFF	TGTGCCACCAGCAGAGTACAGGGGGGCGATGAGCAGTTCTTC
TRBJ2-7	NA	TRBV30	NA	CAWSVRGNRFYEQYF	TGTGCCTGGAGTGTACGGGGGAATCGGTTCTACGAGCAGTACTTC
TRBJ2-5	NA	TRBV6-1	NA	CASSEGWSRETQYF	TGTGCCAGCAGTGAAGGGTGGTCCAGGGAGACCCAGTACTTC
TRBJ2-6	few	TRBV27	NA	CASSLWGANVLTF	TGTGCCAGCAGTTTATGGGGGGCCAACGTCCTGACTTTC
TRBJ2-3	few	TRBV5-1	NA	CASSLGDTQYF	TGCGCCAGCAGCTTAGGAGATACGCAGTATTTT
TRBJ1-2	few	TRBV6-1	TRBD1	CASSVSTGANYGYTF	TGTGCCAGCAGTGTCTCGACAGGGGCTAACTATGGCTACACCTTC
TRBJ1-4	few	TRBV6-5	TRBD1	CASSYRGQGREKLFF	TGTGCCAGCAGTTACAGGGGACAGGGTAGGGAAAAACTGTTTTTT
TRBJ1-6	few	TRBV5-1	NA	CASSKTSSYNSPLHF	TGCGCCAGCAGCAAGACGAGCTCCTATAATTCACCCCTCCACTTT